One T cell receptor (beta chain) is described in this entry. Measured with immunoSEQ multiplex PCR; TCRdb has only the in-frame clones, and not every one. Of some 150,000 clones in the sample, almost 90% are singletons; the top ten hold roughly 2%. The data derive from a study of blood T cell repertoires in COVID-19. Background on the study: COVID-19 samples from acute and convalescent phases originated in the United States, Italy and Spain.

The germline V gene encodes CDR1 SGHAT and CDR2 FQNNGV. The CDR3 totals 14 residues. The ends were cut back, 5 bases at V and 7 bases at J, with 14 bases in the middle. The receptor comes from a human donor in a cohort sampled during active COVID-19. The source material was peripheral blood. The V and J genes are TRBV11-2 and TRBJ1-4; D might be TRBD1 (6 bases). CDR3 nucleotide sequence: TGTGCCAGCAGCCCCCGGACAGTTTCTGAAAAACTGTTTTTT. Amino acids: CASSPRTVSEKLFF.